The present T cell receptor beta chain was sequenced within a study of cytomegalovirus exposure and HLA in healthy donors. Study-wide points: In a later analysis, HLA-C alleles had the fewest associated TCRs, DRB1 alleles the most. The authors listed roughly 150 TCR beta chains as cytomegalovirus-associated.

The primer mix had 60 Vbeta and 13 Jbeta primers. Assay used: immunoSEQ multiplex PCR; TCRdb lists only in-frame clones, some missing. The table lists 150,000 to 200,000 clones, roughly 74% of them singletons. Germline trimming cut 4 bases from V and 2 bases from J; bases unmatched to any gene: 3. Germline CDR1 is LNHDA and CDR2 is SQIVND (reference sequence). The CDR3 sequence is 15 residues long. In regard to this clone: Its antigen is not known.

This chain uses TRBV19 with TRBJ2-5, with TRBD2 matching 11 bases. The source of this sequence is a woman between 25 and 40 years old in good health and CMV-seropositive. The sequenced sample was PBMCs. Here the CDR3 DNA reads TGTGCCAGTAGTACCGGGACTAGCGGACAAGAGACCCAGTACTTC. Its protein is CASSTGTSGQETQYF.